This T cell receptor beta chain was documented in a study of blood T cell repertoires in COVID-19. Study context: Specimens from acute and convalescent COVID-19 originated in the United States, Italy and Spain.

The CDR3 totals 14 residues. Looked up from germline, CDR1 is MDHEN and CDR2 is SYDVKM. After removal of 3 bases from V and 5 bases from J, the junction contained 4 bases not matched to a gene. Methods used by the authors: Researchers report that nucleated cell counts were estimated from reference gene primer amplification. Assay: immunoSEQ multiplex PCR; the TCRdb copy retains only in-frame clones and omits some. The DNA gave D and trimming, while V, J and clone size come from that table. The sample comprises 75,000 to 80,000 clones, around 83% of which are singletons, and 9.5% to 12% rests with the top ten.

The sequencing sample was made of peripheral blood. The chain employs TRBV28 and TRBJ2-1, with 7 bases fitting TRBD1. The sequence was obtained from a man between 60 and 70 years old with COVID-19, enrolled during active disease. CDR3 protein: CASSFLDRDNEQFF. As DNA, the CDR3 is TGTGCCAGCAGTTTTCTCGACAGGGACAATGAGCAGTTCTTC.